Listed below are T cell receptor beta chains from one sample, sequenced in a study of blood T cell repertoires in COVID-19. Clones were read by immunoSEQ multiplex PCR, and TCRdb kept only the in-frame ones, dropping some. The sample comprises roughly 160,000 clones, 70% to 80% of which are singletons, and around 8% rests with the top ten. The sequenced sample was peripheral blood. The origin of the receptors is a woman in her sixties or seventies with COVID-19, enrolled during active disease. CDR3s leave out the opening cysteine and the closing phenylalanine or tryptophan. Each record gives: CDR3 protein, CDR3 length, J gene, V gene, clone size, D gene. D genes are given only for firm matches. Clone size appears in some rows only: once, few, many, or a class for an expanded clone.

AIRATPGQGGSPLH | 14 | TRBJ1-6 | TRBV10-3 | once | TRBD1
ASSFSGTSGANTGELF | 16 | TRBJ2-2 | TRBV5-1 | NA | TRBD2
AISDGGDTQY | 10 | TRBJ2-3 | TRBV10-3 | NA | NA
VEHWDTEAF | 9 | TRBJ1-1 | TRBV7-2 | NA | NA
ASSFAGFNQPQH | 12 | TRBJ1-5 | TRBV28 | NA | NA
ASGTGANQPQH | 11 | TRBJ1-5 | TRBV19 | NA | TRBD1
ASSGLAGGPKETQY | 14 | TRBJ2-5 | TRBV6-2/TRBV6-3 | NA | TRBD2
ASSESAGYQPQH | 12 | TRBJ1-5 | TRBV10-2 | NA | NA
ASSKVRGRSRDEQF | 14 | TRBJ2-1 | TRBV21-1 | NA | NA
ASSVRDRGTGGYT | 13 | TRBJ1-2 | TRBV5-1 | NA | TRBD1
ASSTGSGTGNYEQY | 14 | TRBJ2-7 | TRBV18 | few | TRBD1
ASSQDPSYEQY | 11 | TRBJ2-7 | TRBV3-1/TRBV3-2 | NA | NA
ASSWSAEGNEKLF | 13 | TRBJ1-4 | TRBV5-1 | NA | NA
SEGQGYGYT | 9 | TRBJ1-2 | TRBV29-1 | NA | TRBD1
ASSLPLGTGASQLF | 14 | TRBJ1-4 | TRBV28 | NA | TRBD1
ASAGSRNTGELF | 12 | TRBJ2-2 | TRBV7-2 | few | NA
ASSWTPGQGWGNQPQH | 16 | TRBJ1-5 | TRBV5-5 | NA | TRBD1
ASSELEGWNEQF | 12 | TRBJ2-1 | TRBV6-1 | NA | NA
ASRLGLGINEQF | 12 | TRBJ2-1 | TRBV6-5 | many | NA
ASTSGTGFGYT | 11 | TRBJ1-2 | TRBV28 | few | TRBD1
ASSLTAGQPQH | 11 | TRBJ1-5 | TRBV27 | NA | NA
ASSLVASGVFTHEQF | 15 | TRBJ2-1 | TRBV5-1 | NA | TRBD2
ASSYGTSGTDTQY | 13 | TRBJ2-3 | TRBV27 | few | TRBD2
ASNFRAGGYTEAF | 13 | TRBJ1-1 | TRBV6-5 | NA | TRBD1
ASSQDTGKETQY | 12 | TRBJ2-5 | TRBV4-3 | many | NA
ATSDWTSGRETQY | 13 | TRBJ2-5 | TRBV24-1 | NA | TRBD2
ASSLDPQRGGRDGELF | 16 | TRBJ2-2 | TRBV7-9 | NA | TRBD2
ASSFYRPQILGELF | 14 | TRBJ2-2 | TRBV28 | NA | NA
ASSFAGEPYEQY | 12 | TRBJ2-7 | TRBV18 | NA | NA
ASSVSRTGCSTGPPLH | 16 | TRBJ1-6 | TRBV9 | once | TRBD1
ASSRPGQGANTQY | 13 | TRBJ2-3 | TRBV6-5 | NA | TRBD1
ASSLSRREKETQY | 13 | TRBJ2-5 | TRBV28 | NA | NA
ASSSGGIGEAF | 11 | TRBJ1-1 | TRBV9 | NA | TRBD1
ASSVEAGRGEQY | 12 | TRBJ2-7 | TRBV9 | few | TRBD2
ASSPQVGGRGNTGELF | 16 | TRBJ2-2 | TRBV18 | NA | TRBD2
ASSVANTDTHNTEAF | 15 | TRBJ1-1 | TRBV9 | NA | NA
AWNPGQGVPNTEAF | 14 | TRBJ1-1 | TRBV30 | NA | TRBD1
ASSLGGAEQF | 10 | TRBJ2-1 | TRBV5-1 | NA | NA
ASTRTGVYEQY | 11 | TRBJ2-7 | TRBV12-3/TRBV12-4 | NA | TRBD1
ASRALNTEAF | 10 | TRBJ1-1 | TRBV6-5 | NA | NA
SASDSGRGGNEQF | 13 | TRBJ2-1 | TRBV20-1 | NA | TRBD2
SASSGRAYEQY | 11 | TRBJ2-7 | TRBV20-1 | NA | TRBD2
ASSDTGTVYTGELF | 14 | TRBJ2-2 | TRBV11-3 | NA | TRBD1
ASSPNEGNTGELF | 13 | TRBJ2-2 | TRBV18 | NA | NA
ASRAGGGNEQY | 11 | TRBJ2-7 | TRBV6-5 | NA | TRBD2
ASSESRGSYNSPLH | 14 | TRBJ1-6 | TRBV6-1 | many | NA
ASIPGAGMNTEAF | 13 | TRBJ1-1 | TRBV2 | NA | NA
ASSHFNSPLH | 10 | TRBJ1-6 | TRBV12-3/TRBV12-4 | NA | NA
ASSLGQGVMMAEAF | 14 | TRBJ1-1 | TRBV11-1 | few | TRBD1
ASSQSQGTEAF | 11 | TRBJ1-1 | TRBV16 | NA | NA
ASSEQGSPSEKLF | 13 | TRBJ1-4 | TRBV6-1 | NA | NA
SASVGTGDSTEAF | 13 | TRBJ1-1 | TRBV20-1 | NA | TRBD1
ASSLYGENTNTGELF | 15 | TRBJ2-2 | TRBV5-6 | few | NA
ASSYGQRQKETQY | 13 | TRBJ2-5 | TRBV6-7 | NA | NA
ASSKQGARNTEAF | 13 | TRBJ1-1 | TRBV5-4 | NA | TRBD1
SASGGQITSYEQY | 13 | TRBJ2-7 | TRBV20-1 | NA | TRBD1
ASSYPQGLAGVNSYNEQF | 18 | TRBJ2-1 | TRBV6-2/TRBV6-3 | NA | TRBD2
ASSQMRNPSYNEQF | 14 | TRBJ2-1 | TRBV14 | NA | NA
ASSQGTSGSEQY | 12 | TRBJ2-7 | TRBV2 | NA | TRBD2
SVEGGDGYT | 9 | TRBJ1-2 | TRBV29-1 | NA | NA